This T cell receptor (beta chain) is drawn from a study of low-dose radiotherapy and immunotherapy resistance in tumors. Gene-specific TRAV and TRBV primers were used for first-strand cDNA, covering alpha and beta chains. TCRs underwent roughly 20 PCR cycles of amplification with a constant-region primer and V-primer adapter. From the reads, TCRdb called clonotypes with MiXCR, one entry per CDR3 protein. The data show about 100,000 distinct CDR3 sequences, less than 25% seen once. This clonotype was seen many times. Trimming took 3 bases from V and 4 from J, leaving 16 bases between them. The length of the CDR3 is 16 residues. Germline values: CDR1 SNHLY, CDR2 FYNNEI. As to time point: after trial treatment. The treatment denotes: LDRT plus nivolumab, ipilimumab, low-dose cyclophosphamide and aspirin (RACIN trial). Those eligible were patients bearing advanced solid tumors lacking tumor-infiltrating lymphocytes.

This clonotype was obtained from a male donor with prostate cancer. The chain recombines TRBV2 with TRBJ1-3; no definite D call. The starting material was PBMCs, obtained after low-dose radiotherapy plus immunotherapy. The CDR3, as DNA: TGTGCCAGCAGTGAGGTGCGGGTCTCGGCAGGAAACACCATATATTTT. It encodes CASSEVRVSAGNTIYF.